This T cell receptor (beta chain) is drawn from a study of blood T cells in healthy people across ages. Broader study findings: Compared with aged donors, long-lived donors showed fewer expanded clones, suggesting selection. Age brought a roughly linear fall in TCR beta diversity measured per million T cells.

The people who gave samples were healthy Caucasians from Russia, aged about 6 to 95. This clonotype has just a few counts. Its antigen is not identified. Using a J-beta primer mix together with a sample-barcoded 5' primer, a second PCR was run for roughly 6 to 11 cycles. Every sample returned 2.5 million or more CDR3-containing paired-end reads. MiXCR, run by TCRdb on the 5' RACE reads, gives a single entry per CDR3 protein. This table has a few hundred thousand distinct CDR3 sequences, roughly a quarter appearing once. The CDR3 spans 13 residues. Germline CDR1 DFQATT, CDR2 SNEGSKA (reference sequence).

The chain employs TRBV20-1 and TRBJ2-5; D perhaps matches TRBD2 (5 bases). Matching the DNA end better, TRBJ2-7 makes the J call doubtful. This receptor was identified in an older woman in good health. The material sequenced was blood. CDR3 sequence: CSVREPGLYEQYF. The CDR3 nucleotides are TGCAGTGTCAGAGAGCCTGGACTCTACGAGCAGTACTTC.